The clone carrying this TCR beta chain was seen just once. Its antigen remains unknown. This entry belongs to a study of CD8 T cells in ankylosing spondylitis. Study-level points and caveats: Matched ankylosing spondylitis synovial fluid reportedly contained a significantly enriched population of disease-linked clones. Reactive arthritis synovial fluid and blood were previously reported to contain some motif variants.

The V gene's germline CDR1 is SNHLY and CDR2 FYNNEI. Trimming at V came to 8 bases and at J to 0 bases, leaving 10 bases not matched to a gene. The length of the CDR3 is 16 residues. One entry per CDR3 protein results from TCRdb running MiXCR on the 5' RACE reads. Of approximately 290,000 distinct CDR3 sequences in the sample, roughly 20% were seen once. The sequence was collected from a female donor with ankylosing spondylitis or in good health (not recorded which). J is TRBJ1-5 and V is TRBV2, with 7 bases that match TRBD1. Source material: blood, either unsorted or a sorted T cell fraction (not recorded which). The CDR3 is CASQNGTAISNQPQHF. CDR3 nucleotides: TGTGCCAGCCAGAACGGGACAGCAATTAGCAATCAGCCCCAGCATTTT. The whole variable domain, remainder taken from reference TRBV2 and TRBJ1-5, is EPEVTQTPSHQVTQMGQEVILRCVPISNHLYFYWYRQILGQKVEFLVSFYNNEISEKSEIFDDQFSVERPDGSNFTLKIRSTKLEDSAMYFCASQNGTAISNQPQHFGDGTRLSIL.